These 17 T cell receptor beta chains were all obtained from the same sample, sequenced in a study of shared clonotypes between healthy human individuals. Only in-frame clones appear in the TCRdb table, and some are missing; sequencing was by immunoSEQ multiplex PCR. The table lists 550,000 to 600,000 clones, around 76% of them singletons. Sequencing was carried out using PBMCs. The receptors were gathered from a middle-aged woman in good health. Some clones in this sample may be carry-over from other donors' samples.

The chain recombines TRBV6-1 with TRBJ2-3, with D unresolved. The CDR3 runs 13 residues. V was cut by 8 bases and J by 1 base, with 10 bases left in between. The germline CDR1 and CDR2 sequences are MNHNS and SASEGT. The CDR3 nucleotides are TGTGCCAGCGGCGCGGCAGGCACAGATACGCAGTATTTT. Its protein is CASGAAGTDTQYF.

This chain connects TRBV5-6 to TRBJ2-3; TRBD1 matches at 7 bases. Per the germline V gene, CDR1 is SGHDT and CDR2 is YYEEEE. Trimming cost V 2 bases and J 1 base; bases outside gene matches: 16. The CDR3 is 19 residues long. CDR3 amino acids: CASSFWNTGAAARTDTQYF. As DNA, the CDR3 is TGTGCCAGCAGCTTTTGGAACACAGGGGCCGCAGCCCGCACAGATACGCAGTATTTT.

This rearrangement joins TRBV7-2 to TRBJ2-3; 9 nucleotides agree with TRBD2. The CDR3 is 18 residues long. CDR1 and CDR2 from the germline V gene are SGHTA and FQGNSA. Losses at the gene ends were 2 bases for V and 1 base for J; bases not matched to a gene: 10. The DNA for the CDR3 is TGTGCCAGCAGCTTACGCGCGGGACTAGCCCGCCGCACAGATACGCAGTATTTT. This gives the protein CASSLRAGLARRTDTQYF.

This chain links TRBV11-1 with TRBJ2-2; 12 bases fit TRBD1. This CDR3 contains 17 residues. The trim removed 5 bases at V and 7 bases at J, leaving 11 bases unmatched. Germline CDR1 and CDR2: SGHAT and FQDESV (reference sequence). CDR3 protein: CASSSQRDRGRNGELFF. The CDR3 DNA follows: TGTGCCAGCAGCAGCCAGAGGGACAGGGGGCGCAACGGGGAGCTGTTTTTT.

The rearrangement uses TRBV7-8 and TRBJ2-2; D could derive from TRBD1 or TRBD2 (5 bases each). V lost 6 bases to trimming and J lost 7 bases, with 12 bases between them. Germline V gene lookup returns CDR1 SGHVS and CDR2 FQNEAQ. The CDR3 is 13 residues long. The CDR3 sequence: CASRRRGVGELFF. Here the CDR3 DNA reads TGTGCCAGCAGACGGAGAGGGGTCGGGGAGCTGTTTTTT.

As for this clone: This may stem from a read error, because a much larger clone lies one nucleotide away. The chain links TRBV18 to TRBJ2-7; D is undetermined. This CDR3 region has 11 residues. Germline lookup yields CDR1 KGHSH and CDR2 LQKENI. The CDR3 loop is CASPPGHEQYF. DNA of the CDR3: TGTGCCAGCCCACCAGGACACGAGCAGTACTTC.

This clone was counted between two and nine times. The rearrangement joins TRBV27 to TRBJ2-2, with D unresolved. Germline lookup yields CDR1 MNHEY and CDR2 SMNVEV (reference sequence). Trimming took 6 bases from V and 7 from J, leaving 3 bases between them. This CDR3 contains 10 residues. The CDR3 bases are TGTGCCAGCAGGAACGGGGAGCTGTTTTTT. It is translated as CASRNGELFF.

This chain uses TRBV7-9 with TRBJ2-7, with a weak D call TRBD2 (5 bases). CDR3 size: 13 residues. CDR1 is SEHNR and CDR2 is FQNEAQ in the germline V gene (reference sequence). Trimming stripped 1 base from V and 6 bases from J, with 10 bases between. CDR3 sequence reads: CASSLVGAVEQYF. The CDR3 bases are TGTGCCAGCAGCTTAGTGGGAGCCGTCGAGCAGTACTTC. The variable domain in full, with the rest retrieved from reference TRBV7-9 and TRBJ2-7, is DTGVSQNPRHKITKRGQNVTFRCDPISEHNRLYWYRQTLGQGPEFLTYFQNEAQLEKSRLLSDRFSAERPKGSFSTLEIQRTEQGDSAMYLCASSLVGAVEQYFGPGTRLTVT.

The gene calls are TRBV19 and TRBJ2-7; TRBD1 agrees at 9 bases. Germline trimming cut 4 bases from V and 4 bases from J; bases unmatched to any gene: 11. Germline-derived CDR1 and CDR2 are LNHDA and SQIVND (reference sequence). The CDR3 sequence is 16 residues long. The CDR3 protein is CASSTIRDRERYEQYF. For the CDR3, the DNA is TGTGCCAGTAGTACAATAAGGGACAGGGAGAGATACGAGCAGTACTTC.

The chain joins TRBV7-9 to TRBJ2-7; 9 bases match TRBD1. In germline, CDR1 is SEHNR, CDR2 FQNEAQ (reference sequence). CDR3 length equals 15 residues. Trimming cost V 3 bases and J 6 bases; bases outside gene matches: 9. CDR3 sequence: CASSFTGGVTGEQYF. CDR3 nucleotides: TGTGCCAGCAGCTTCACAGGGGGCGTAACAGGCGAGCAGTACTTC.

The sample holds a few counts of this clone. In DNA, the CDR3 is TGCACCAGCCCAGCTGAGGGCTCCTACGAGCAGTACTTC. This codes for CTSPAEGSYEQYF. V usage is TRBV1 and J usage is TRBJ2-7; TRBD2, the table's D call, lacks a check against the DNA. TRBV1 is noted as a pseudogene. CDR3 size: 13 residues.

The genes are TRBV5-4 and TRBJ1-4; D is undetermined. CDR1 SGHNT and CDR2 YYREEE come from the germline V gene (reference sequence). Trimming removed 9 bases from V and 3 bases from J, with 12 bases in between. This CDR3 contains 13 residues. The CDR3 sequence: CATRTASNEKLFF. CDR3 nucleotides: TGTGCCACCCGAACAGCCTCTAATGAAAAACTGTTTTTT. The complete variable domain, with remaining parts taken from reference TRBV5-4 and TRBJ1-4, reads ETGVTQSPTHLIKTRGQQVTLRCSSQSGHNTVSWYQQALGQGPQFIFQYYREEENGRGNFPPRFSGLQFPNYSSELNVNALELDDSALYLCATRTASNEKLFFGSGTQLSVL.

This chain links TRBV7-3 with TRBJ2-7, with 10 nucleotides matching TRBD2. The CDR3 length is 14 residues. Germline assignment: CDR1 SGHTA and CDR2 FQGTGA. V was clipped by 5 bases and J by 6 bases; unmatched bases: 7. CDR3 coding DNA: TGTGCCAGCAGCGCTACGGGACTAGCGAGCGAGCAGTACTTC. Translating gives CASSATGLASEQYF.

This clone was observed once. This rearrangement joins TRBV28 to TRBJ2-1; D possibly corresponds to TRBD1 (6 bases). The CDR3 is 12 amino acids. Germline lookup yields CDR1 MDHEN and CDR2 SYDVKM. Trimming pared 6 bases from V and 10 bases from J, leaving 13 bases between. The CDR3 spells CASRKGGREQFF. CDR3 nucleotide sequence: TGTGCCAGCAGAAAAGGGGGAAGGGAGCAGTTCTTC.

Points on this clone: A single base separates this from a much larger clone, so it may be a read error. The chain uses TRBV7-2 and TRBJ2-7; possible D gene TRBD1, 6 bases. V shed 4 bases and J shed 2 bases, with 9 bases lying between them. Germline V gene sequence: CDR1 SGHTA, CDR2 FQGNSA. The CDR3 runs to 13 residues. CDR3 in amino acids: CASSSQGAYEQYF. As DNA, the CDR3 is TGTGCCAGCAGCTCACAGGGAGCCTACGAGCAGTACTTC.

This clone is classed as medium-sized (0.01 to 0.1%). This sample includes further DNA sequences coding for the same CDR3. The chain recombines TRBV7-2 with TRBJ1-2; no clear D gene. The length of the CDR3 is 12 residues. V was shortened by 2 bases and J by 4 bases, with 5 bases between the two germline ends. Germline assignment: CDR1 SGHTA and CDR2 FQGNSA. CDR3 sequence: CASSLSGYGYTF. The CDR3 DNA reads as TGTGCCAGCAGCTTATCCGGCTATGGCTACACCTTC.

The rearrangement joins TRBV21-1 to TRBJ1-5. TRBV21-1 is designated a pseudogene. CDR3 length equals 14 residues. CDR3 loop: CASSKAYGNQPQHF. The CDR3 coding sequence is TGTGCCAGCAGCAAAGCGTATGGGAATCAGCCCCAGCATTTT.